The sequence of this T cell receptor (beta chain) was determined in a study of blood T cell repertoires in COVID-19. Assay used: immunoSEQ multiplex PCR; TCRdb lists only in-frame clones, some missing. The sample lists 120,000 or so clones, approximately 80% occurring once. The CDR3 spans 15 residues. Germline CDR1 and CDR2: SGHRS and YFSETQ. J gave up 4 bases and V 0 bases, and 5 bases lay outside the gene matches. Sample: peripheral blood. The rearrangement uses TRBV5-1 and TRBJ2-7; 9 bases align to TRBD1. The sequence was collected from a human donor in a cohort sampled during active COVID-19. CDR3 in amino acids: CASSLAGQGMYEQYF. The CDR3 bases are TGCGCCAGCAGCTTGGCGGGACAGGGAATGTACGAGCAGTACTTC.